This is a list of T cell receptor beta chains from one sample in a study of blood T cell repertoires in COVID-19. Profiling relied on immunoSEQ multiplex PCR, and the TCRdb table lists in-frame clones only, not all of them. Among 150,000 to 200,000 clones listed, 70% to 85% were seen once. Source material: PBMCs or T cells enriched from blood (not recorded which). These receptors all stem from a woman in her seventies in a cohort exposed to, infected with or recovered from COVID-19 (not recorded which). The CDR3 runs from the conserved cysteine through the conserved F or W. Fields, in order: J gene, D gene, V gene, CDR3 DNA, CDR3 protein. The D gene is left open where the match is weak.

j_call: TRBJ1-2; d_call: .; v_call: TRBV28; cdr3_nt: TGTGCCAGCACTCCCACAGACGTCTATGGCTACACCTTC; cdr3_aa: CASTPTDVYGYTF
j_call: TRBJ1-3; d_call: TRBD1; v_call: TRBV5-1; cdr3_nt: TGCGCCAGCAGCTTACAGGGGAGAGGAAACACCATATATTTT; cdr3_aa: CASSLQGRGNTIYF
j_call: TRBJ2-3; d_call: TRBD1; v_call: TRBV5-6; cdr3_nt: TGTGCCAGCAGGGTAGACAGGGTCACAGATACGCAGTATTTT; cdr3_aa: CASRVDRVTDTQYF
j_call: TRBJ2-7; d_call: TRBD2; v_call: TRBV5-1; cdr3_nt: TGCGCCAGCAGTAATCCGAGCGGGAGTGGCGAGCAGTACTTC; cdr3_aa: CASSNPSGSGEQYF
j_call: TRBJ2-5; d_call: .; v_call: TRBV7-5; cdr3_nt: TGTGCCAGAAGCTTGGTCCAGGGGGCGCGAGAGACCCAGTACTTC; cdr3_aa: CARSLVQGARETQYF
j_call: TRBJ1-1; d_call: TRBD1; v_call: TRBV19; cdr3_nt: TGTGCCAGTAGTACCCGACAGGGGGCGAGGACTGAAGCTTTCTTT; cdr3_aa: CASSTRQGARTEAFF
j_call: TRBJ2-7; d_call: .; v_call: TRBV12-3/TRBV12-4; cdr3_nt: TGTGCCAGCAGTAGGATACAGGGTTACGAGCAGTACTTC; cdr3_aa: CASSRIQGYEQYF
j_call: TRBJ1-1; d_call: .; v_call: TRBV7-9; cdr3_nt: TGTGCCAGCAGCTTAACGGTAATCGGTACTGAAGCTTTCTTT; cdr3_aa: CASSLTVIGTEAFF
j_call: TRBJ2-7; d_call: .; v_call: TRBV29-1; cdr3_nt: TGCAGCGTTGGTCAGAGGGGGGGAAAATACGAGCAGTACTTC; cdr3_aa: CSVGQRGGKYEQYF
j_call: TRBJ1-1; d_call: TRBD1; v_call: TRBV3-1/TRBV3-2; cdr3_nt: TGTGCCAGCAGGAGCGCAGGGGGCTTAACTGAAGCTTTCTTT; cdr3_aa: CASRSAGGLTEAFF
j_call: TRBJ2-2; d_call: TRBD2; v_call: TRBV11-2; cdr3_nt: TGTGCCAGCAGCTTAGCGGGAGGGCGCACCGGGGAGCTGTTTTTT; cdr3_aa: CASSLAGGRTGELFF
j_call: TRBJ2-7; d_call: .; v_call: TRBV6-5; cdr3_nt: TGTGCCAGCGGCTCCGACTACGAGCAGTACTTC; cdr3_aa: CASGSDYEQYF